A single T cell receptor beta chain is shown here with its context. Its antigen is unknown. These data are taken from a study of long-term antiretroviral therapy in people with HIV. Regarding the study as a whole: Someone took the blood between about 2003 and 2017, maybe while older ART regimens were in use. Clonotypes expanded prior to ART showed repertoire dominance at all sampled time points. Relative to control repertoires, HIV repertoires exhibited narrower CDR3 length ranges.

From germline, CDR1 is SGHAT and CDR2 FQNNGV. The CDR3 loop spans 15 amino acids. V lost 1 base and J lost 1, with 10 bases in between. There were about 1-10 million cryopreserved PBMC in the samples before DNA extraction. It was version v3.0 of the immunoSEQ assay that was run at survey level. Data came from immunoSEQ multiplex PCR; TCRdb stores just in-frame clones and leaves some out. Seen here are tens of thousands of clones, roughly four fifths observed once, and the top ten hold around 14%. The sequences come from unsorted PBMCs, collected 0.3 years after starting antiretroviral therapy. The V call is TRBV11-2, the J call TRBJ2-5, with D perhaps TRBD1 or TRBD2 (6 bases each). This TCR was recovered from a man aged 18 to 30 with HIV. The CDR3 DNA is TGTGCCAGCAGCTTAGGGGGGGCGCTCCAAGAGACCCAGTACTTC. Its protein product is CASSLGGALQETQYF.